This T cell receptor (beta chain) was identified in a study of technical replicates of blood from four donors. The germline CDR1 and CDR2 sequences are GTSNPN and SVGIG (reference sequence). The length of the CDR3 is 14 residues. Trimming took off 0 bases at V and 5 bases at J, with 12 bases between the two ends. Here immunoSEQ multiplex PCR was the method, and the copy in TCRdb shows in-frame clones only, minus some. Seen here are roughly 50,000 clones, about 95% observed once, and the top ten hold roughly 3.1%. This receptor was identified in a human donor in good health. Some clones in this sample may be carry-over from other donors' samples. The chain employs TRBV30 and TRBJ2-3, with D unclear. The sample taken for sequencing was PBMCs. The CDR3 coding sequence is TGTGCCTGGAGTGTAGAGGCCTTAAAAGATACGCAGTATTTT. Translated, it gives CAWSVEALKDTQYF.